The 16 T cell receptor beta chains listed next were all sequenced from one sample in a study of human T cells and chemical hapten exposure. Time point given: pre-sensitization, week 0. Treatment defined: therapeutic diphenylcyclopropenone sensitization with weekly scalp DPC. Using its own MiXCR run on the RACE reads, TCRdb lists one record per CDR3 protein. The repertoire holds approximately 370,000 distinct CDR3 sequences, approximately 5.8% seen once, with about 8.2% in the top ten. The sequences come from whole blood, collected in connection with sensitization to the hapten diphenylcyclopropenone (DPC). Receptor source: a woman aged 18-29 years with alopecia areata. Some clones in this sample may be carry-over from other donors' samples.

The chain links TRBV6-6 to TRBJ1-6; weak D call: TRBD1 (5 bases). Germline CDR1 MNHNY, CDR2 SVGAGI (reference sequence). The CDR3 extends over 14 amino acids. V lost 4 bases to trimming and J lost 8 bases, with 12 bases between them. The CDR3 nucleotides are TGTGCCAGCAGTTCGAGAAGGGGAGATTCACCCCTCCACTTT. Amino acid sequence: CASSSRRGDSPLHF.

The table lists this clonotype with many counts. The CDR3 nucleotides are TGCAGCGGAAAACGGCAGCTGAACACTGAAGCTTTCTTT. Protein: CSGKRQLNTEAFF. This rearrangement joins TRBV29-1 to TRBJ1-1; D is undetermined. This CDR3 contains 13 residues. V gave up 7 bases and J gave up 0 bases, with 12 bases separating them. Germline loops: CDR1 SQVTM, CDR2 ANQGSEA. Together with reference TRBV29-1 and TRBJ1-1, the CDR3 gives the full variable domain: SAVISQKPSRDICQRGTSLTIQCQVDSQVTMMFWYRQQPGQSLTLIATANQGSEATYESGFVIDKFPISRPNLTFSTLTVSNMSPEDSSIYLCSGKRQLNTEAFFGQGTRLTVV.

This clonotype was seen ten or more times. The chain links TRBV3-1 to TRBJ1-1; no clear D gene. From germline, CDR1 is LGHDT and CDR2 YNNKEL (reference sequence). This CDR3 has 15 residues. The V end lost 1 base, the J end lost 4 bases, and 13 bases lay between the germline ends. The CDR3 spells CASSQGWSRGTEAFF. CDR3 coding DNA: TGTGCCAGCAGCCAAGGATGGTCCAGAGGCACTGAAGCTTTCTTT. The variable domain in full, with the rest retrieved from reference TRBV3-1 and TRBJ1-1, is DTAVSQTPKYLVTQMGNDKSIKCEQNLGHDTMYWYKQDSKKFLKIMFSYNNKELIINETVPNRFSPKSPDKAHLNLHINSLELGDSAVYFCASSQGWSRGTEAFFGQGTRLTVV.

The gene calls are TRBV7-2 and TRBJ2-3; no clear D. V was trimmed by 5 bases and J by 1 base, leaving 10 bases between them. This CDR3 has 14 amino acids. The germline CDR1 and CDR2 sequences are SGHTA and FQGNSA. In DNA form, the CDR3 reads TGTGCCAGCAGCCTGACCGTGGGCACAGATACGCAGTATTTT. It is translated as CASSLTVGTDTQYF.

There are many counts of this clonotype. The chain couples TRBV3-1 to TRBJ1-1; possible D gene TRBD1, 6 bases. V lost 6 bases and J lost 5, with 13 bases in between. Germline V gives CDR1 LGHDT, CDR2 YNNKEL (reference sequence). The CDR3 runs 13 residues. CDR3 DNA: TGTGCCAGCAGATGGGGGGCCGAGACTGAAGCTTTCTTT. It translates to CASRWGAETEAFF.

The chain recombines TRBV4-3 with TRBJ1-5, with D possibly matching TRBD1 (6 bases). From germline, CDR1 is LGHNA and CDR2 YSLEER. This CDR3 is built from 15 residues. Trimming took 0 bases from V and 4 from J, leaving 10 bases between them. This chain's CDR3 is CASSQERQVNQPQHF. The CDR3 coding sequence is TGCGCCAGCAGCCAAGAAAGACAGGTAAATCAGCCCCAGCATTTT.

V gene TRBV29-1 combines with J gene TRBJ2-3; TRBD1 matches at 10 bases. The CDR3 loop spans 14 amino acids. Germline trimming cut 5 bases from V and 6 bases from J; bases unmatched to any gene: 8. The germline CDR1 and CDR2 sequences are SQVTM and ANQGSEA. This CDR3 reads CSVRDRGNWDTQYF. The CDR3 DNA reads TGCAGCGTTAGGGACAGGGGTAATTGGGATACGCAGTATTTT.

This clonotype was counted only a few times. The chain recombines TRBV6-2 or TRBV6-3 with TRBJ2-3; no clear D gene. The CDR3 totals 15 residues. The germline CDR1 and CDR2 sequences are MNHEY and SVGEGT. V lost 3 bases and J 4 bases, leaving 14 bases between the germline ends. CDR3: CASSYGSTGADTQYF. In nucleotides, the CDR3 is TGTGCCAGCAGTTATGGATCAACTGGCGCAGATACGCAGTATTTT.

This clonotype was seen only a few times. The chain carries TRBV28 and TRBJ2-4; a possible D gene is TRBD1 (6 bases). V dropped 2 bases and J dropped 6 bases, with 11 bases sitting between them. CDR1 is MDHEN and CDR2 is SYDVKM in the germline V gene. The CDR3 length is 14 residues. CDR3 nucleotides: TGTGCCAGCAGTTTAGGTGACAGGTCAAACATTCAGTACTTC. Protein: CASSLGDRSNIQYF.

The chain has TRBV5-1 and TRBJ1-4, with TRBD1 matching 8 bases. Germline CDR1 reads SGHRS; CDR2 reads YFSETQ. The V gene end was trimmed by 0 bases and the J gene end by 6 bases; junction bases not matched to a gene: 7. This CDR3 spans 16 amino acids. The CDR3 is CASSLGNTGGDEKLFF. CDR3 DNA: TGCGCCAGCAGCTTGGGGAACACAGGGGGAGATGAAAAACTGTTTTTT.

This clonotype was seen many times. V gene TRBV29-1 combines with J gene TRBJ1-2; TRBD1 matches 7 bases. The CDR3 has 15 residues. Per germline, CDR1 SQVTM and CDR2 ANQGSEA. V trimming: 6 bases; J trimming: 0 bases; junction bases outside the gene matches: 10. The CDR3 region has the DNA TGCAGCGTGTCCCCCCCGGACAGGTCTAACTATGGCTACACCTTC. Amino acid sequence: CSVSPPDRSNYGYTF.

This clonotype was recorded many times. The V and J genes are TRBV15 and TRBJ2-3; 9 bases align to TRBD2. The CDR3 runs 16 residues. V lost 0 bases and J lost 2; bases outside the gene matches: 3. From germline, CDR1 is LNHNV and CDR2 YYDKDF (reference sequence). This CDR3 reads CATSRDRGGATDTQYF. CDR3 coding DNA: TGTGCCACCAGCAGAGATCGCGGGGGGGCCACAGATACGCAGTATTTT.

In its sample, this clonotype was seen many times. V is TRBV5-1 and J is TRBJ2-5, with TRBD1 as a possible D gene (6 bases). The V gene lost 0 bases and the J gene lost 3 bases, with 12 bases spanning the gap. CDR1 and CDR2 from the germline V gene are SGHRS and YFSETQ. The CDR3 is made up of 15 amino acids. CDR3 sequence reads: CASSLVGTKEETQYF. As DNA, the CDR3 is TGCGCCAGCAGCTTGGTTGGGACAAAAGAAGAGACCCAGTACTTC.

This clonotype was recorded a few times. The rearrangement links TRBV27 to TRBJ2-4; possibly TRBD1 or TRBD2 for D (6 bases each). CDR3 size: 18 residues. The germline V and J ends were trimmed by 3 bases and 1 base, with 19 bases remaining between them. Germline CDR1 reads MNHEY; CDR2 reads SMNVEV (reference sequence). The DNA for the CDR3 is TGTGCCAGCAGTTTCGGGGGCCGAGGGGCCGCCGCCAAAAACATTCAGTACTTC. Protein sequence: CASSFGGRGAAAKNIQYF.

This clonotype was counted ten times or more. The CDR3 protein is CASSQDARGNNYGYTF. In DNA, the CDR3 is TGTGCCAGCAGCCAAGATGCCAGGGGCAATAACTATGGCTACACCTTC. The chain is built from TRBV4-2 and TRBJ1-2; maybe TRBD1 (6 bases). CDR1 is LGHNA, CDR2 YNFKEQ, per germline. The CDR3 has 16 residues. Trimming removed 0 bases from V and 1 base from J, with 12 bases in between.

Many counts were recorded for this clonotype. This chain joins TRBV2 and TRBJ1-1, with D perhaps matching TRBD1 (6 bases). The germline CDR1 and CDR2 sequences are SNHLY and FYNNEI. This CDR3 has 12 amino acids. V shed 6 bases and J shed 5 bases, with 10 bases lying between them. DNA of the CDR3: TGTGCCAGCAGCCAAGGGGGGACTGAAGCTTTCTTT. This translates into CASSQGGTEAFF.